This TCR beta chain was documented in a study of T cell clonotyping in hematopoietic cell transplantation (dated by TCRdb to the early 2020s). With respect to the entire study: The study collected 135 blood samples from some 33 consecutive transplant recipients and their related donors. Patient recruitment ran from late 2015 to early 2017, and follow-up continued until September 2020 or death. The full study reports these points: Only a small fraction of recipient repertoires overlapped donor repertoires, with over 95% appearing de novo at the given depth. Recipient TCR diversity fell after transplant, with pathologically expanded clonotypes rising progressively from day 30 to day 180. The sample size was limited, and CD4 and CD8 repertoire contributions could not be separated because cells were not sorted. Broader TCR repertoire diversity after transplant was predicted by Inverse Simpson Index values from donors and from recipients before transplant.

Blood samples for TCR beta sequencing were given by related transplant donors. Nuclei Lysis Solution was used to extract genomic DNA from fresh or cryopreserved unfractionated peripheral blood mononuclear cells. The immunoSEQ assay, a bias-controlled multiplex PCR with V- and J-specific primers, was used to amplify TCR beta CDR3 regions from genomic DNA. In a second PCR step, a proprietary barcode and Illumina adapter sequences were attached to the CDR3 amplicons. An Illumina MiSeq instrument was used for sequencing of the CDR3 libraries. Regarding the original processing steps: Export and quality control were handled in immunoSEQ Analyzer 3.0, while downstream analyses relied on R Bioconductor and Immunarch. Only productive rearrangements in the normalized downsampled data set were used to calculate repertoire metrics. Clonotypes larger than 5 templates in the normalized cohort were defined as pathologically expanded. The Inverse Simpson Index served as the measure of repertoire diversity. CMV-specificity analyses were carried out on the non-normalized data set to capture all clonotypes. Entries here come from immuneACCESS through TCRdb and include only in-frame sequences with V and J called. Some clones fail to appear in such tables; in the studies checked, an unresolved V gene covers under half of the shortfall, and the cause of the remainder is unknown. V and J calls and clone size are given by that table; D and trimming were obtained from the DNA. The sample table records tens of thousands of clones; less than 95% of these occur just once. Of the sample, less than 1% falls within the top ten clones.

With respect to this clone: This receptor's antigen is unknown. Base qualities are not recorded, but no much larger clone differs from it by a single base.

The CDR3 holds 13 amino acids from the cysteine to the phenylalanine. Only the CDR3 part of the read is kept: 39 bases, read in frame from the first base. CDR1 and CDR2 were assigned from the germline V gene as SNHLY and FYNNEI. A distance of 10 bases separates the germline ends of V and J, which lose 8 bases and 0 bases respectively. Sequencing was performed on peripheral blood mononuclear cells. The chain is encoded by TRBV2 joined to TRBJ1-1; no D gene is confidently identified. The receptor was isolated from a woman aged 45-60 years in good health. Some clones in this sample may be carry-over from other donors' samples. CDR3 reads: CASQDALNTEAFF. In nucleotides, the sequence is TGTGCCAGCCAGGATGCCCTGAACACTGAAGCTTTCTTT. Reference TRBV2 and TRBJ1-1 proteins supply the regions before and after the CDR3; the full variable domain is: EPEVTQTPSHQVTQMGQEVILRCVPISNHLYFYWYRQILGQKVEFLVSFYNNEISEKSEIFDDQFSVERPDGSNFTLKIRSTKLEDSAMYFCASQDALNTEAFFGQGTRLTVV.